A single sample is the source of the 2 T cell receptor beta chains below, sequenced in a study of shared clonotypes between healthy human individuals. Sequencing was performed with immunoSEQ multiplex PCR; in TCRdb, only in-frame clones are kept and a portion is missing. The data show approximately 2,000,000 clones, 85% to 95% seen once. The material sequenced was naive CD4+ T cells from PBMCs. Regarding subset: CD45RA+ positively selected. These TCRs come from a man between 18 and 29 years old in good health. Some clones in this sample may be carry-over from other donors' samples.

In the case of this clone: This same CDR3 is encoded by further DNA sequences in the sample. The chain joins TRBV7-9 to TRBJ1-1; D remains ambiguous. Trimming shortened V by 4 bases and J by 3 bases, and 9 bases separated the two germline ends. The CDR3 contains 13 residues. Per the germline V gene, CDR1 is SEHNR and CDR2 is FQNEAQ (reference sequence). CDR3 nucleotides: TGTGCCAGCAGCTCTGCACGGTACACTGAAGCTTTCTTT. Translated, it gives CASSSARYTEAFF.

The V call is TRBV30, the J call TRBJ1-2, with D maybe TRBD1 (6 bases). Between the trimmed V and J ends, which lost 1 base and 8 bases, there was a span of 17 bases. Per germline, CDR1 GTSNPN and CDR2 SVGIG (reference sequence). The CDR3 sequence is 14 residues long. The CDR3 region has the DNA TGTGCCTGGAGTGCTACGACCCGGGGGCCAGGCTACACCTTC. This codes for CAWSATTRGPGYTF.